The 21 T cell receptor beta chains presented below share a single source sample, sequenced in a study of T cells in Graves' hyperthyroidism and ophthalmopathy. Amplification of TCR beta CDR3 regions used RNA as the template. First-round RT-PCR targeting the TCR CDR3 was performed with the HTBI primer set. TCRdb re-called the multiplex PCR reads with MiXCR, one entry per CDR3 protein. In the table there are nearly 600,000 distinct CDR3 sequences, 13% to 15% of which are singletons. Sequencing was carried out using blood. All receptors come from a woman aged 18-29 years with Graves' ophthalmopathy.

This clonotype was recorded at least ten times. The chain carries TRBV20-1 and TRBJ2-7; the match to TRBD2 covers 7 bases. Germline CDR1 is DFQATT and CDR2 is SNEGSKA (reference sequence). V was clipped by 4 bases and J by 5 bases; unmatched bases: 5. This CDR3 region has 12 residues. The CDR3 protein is CSATTRGNEQYF. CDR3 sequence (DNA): TGCAGTGCTACCACGCGGGGGAACGAGCAGTACTTC.

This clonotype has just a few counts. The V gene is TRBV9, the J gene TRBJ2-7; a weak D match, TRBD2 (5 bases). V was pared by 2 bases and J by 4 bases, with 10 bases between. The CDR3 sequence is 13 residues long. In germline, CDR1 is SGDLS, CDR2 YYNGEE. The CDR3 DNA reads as TGTGCCAGCAGCGTGGCCGGGGAGTACGAGCAGTACTTC. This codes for CASSVAGEYEQYF.

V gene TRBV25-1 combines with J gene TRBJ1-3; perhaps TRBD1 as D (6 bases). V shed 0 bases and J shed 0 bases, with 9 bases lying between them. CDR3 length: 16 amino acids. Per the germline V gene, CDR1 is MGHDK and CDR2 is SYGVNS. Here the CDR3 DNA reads TGTGCCAGCAGTGAATATTGGGACAACTCTGGAAACACCATATATTTT. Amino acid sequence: CASSEYWDNSGNTIYF.

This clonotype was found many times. The CDR3 region has the DNA TGTGCCAGCAGCCCGGGGAGACGACCCTACGAGCAGTACTTC. Its translation is CASSPGRRPYEQYF. The rearrangement joins TRBV13 to TRBJ2-7; the D gene is possibly TRBD2 (5 bases). CDR1 and CDR2 from the germline V gene are PRHDT and FYEKMQ (reference sequence). V was pared by 5 bases and J by 2 bases, with 13 bases between. The length of the CDR3 is 14 residues.

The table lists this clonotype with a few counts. Here the CDR3 DNA reads TGCAGTGCTAGATCTGGCCTACTGAACACTGAAGCTTTCTTT. It yields the protein CSARSGLLNTEAFF. The chain has TRBV20-1 and TRBJ1-1; D remains ambiguous. V was pared by 2 bases and J by 0 bases, with 10 bases between. CDR3 size: 14 residues. Germline-derived CDR1 and CDR2 are DFQATT and SNEGSKA (reference sequence).

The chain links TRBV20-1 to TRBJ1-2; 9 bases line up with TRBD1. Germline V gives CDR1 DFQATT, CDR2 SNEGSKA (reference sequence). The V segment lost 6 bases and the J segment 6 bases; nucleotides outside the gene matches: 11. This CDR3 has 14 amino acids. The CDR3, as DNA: TGCAGTGCCAATCCGACCGGGACAGGGAATGGCTACACCTTC. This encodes CSANPTGTGNGYTF.

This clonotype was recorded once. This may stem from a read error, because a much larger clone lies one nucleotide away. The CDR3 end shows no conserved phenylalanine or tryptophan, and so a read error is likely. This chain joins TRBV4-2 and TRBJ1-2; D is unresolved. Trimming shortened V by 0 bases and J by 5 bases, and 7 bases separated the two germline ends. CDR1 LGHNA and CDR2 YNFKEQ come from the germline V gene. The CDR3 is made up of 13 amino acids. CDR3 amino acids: CASSQEETYGYTL. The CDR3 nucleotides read TGTGCCAGCAGCCAAGAAGAGACTTATGGCTACACCCTC.

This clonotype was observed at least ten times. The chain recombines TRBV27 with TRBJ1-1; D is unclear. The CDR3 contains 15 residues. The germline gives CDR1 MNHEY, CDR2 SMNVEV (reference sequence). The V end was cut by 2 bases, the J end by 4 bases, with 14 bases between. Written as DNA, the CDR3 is TGTGCCAGCAGTTTACGACACCCCGGCGCCACTGAAGCTTTCTTT. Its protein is CASSLRHPGATEAFF.

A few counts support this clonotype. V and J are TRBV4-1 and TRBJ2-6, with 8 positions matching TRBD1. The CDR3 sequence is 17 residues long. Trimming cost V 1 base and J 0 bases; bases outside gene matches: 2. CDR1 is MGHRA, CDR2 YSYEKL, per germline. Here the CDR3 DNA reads TGCGCCAGCAGCCAAGGCAGGGGGCTCTCTGGGGCCAACGTCCTGACTTTC. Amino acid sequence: CASSQGRGLSGANVLTF.

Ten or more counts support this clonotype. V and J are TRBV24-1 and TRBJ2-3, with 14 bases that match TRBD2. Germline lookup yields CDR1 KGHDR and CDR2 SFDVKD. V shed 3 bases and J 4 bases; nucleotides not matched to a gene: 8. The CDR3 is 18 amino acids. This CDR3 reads CATSDPGLAGGGPDTQYF. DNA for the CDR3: TGTGCCACCAGTGATCCCGGACTAGCGGGAGGAGGTCCAGATACGCAGTATTTT.

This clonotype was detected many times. CDR3 sequence: CASSYASSGRVYEQYF. The CDR3 DNA follows: TGTGCCAGCAGTTACGCCTCTAGCGGGAGGGTATACGAGCAGTACTTC. The chain uses TRBV6-5 and TRBJ2-7; 12 nucleotides line up with TRBD2. Germline V CDR1 and CDR2: MNHEY, SVGAGI. The CDR3 contains 16 residues. Trimming at V came to 2 bases and at J to 4 bases, leaving 6 bases not matched to a gene.

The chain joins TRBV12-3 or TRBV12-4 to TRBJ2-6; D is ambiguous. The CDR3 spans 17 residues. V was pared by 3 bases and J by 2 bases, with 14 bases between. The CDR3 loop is CASSFVREWAGANVLTF. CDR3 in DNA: TGTGCCAGCAGTTTTGTAAGGGAATGGGCTGGGGCCAACGTCCTGACTTTC.

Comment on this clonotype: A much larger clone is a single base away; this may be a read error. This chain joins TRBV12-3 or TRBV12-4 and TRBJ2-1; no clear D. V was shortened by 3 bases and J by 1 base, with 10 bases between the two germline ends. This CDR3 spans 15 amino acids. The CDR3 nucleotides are TGTGCCAGCAGTTTTTGGGTGGATTCCTACAATGAGCAGTTCTTC. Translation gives CASSFWVDSYNEQFF.

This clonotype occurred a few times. CDR3 bases: TGTGCCAGCAGTTACGAGTATGGGACAGTCAATGAAAAACTGTTTTTT. Translation: CASSYEYGTVNEKLFF. This sequence joins TRBV6-6 and TRBJ1-4; TRBD1 agrees at 7 bases. After removal of 2 bases from V and 5 bases from J, the junction contained 8 bases not matched to a gene. Germline CDR1 is MNHNY and CDR2 is SVGAGI (reference sequence). The CDR3 loop spans 16 amino acids.

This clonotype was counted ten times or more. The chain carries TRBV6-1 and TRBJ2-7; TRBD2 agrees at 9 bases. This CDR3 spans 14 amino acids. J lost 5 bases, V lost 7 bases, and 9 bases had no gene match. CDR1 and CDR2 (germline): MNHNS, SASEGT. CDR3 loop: CASMGSGSVNEQYF. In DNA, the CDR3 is TGTGCCAGCATGGGTAGCGGGAGTGTCAACGAGCAGTACTTC.

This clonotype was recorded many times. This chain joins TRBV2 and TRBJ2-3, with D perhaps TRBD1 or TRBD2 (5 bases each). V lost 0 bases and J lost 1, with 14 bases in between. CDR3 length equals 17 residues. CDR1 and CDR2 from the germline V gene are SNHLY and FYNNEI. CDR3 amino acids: CASSEAGRGAGTDTQYF. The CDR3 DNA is TGTGCCAGCAGTGAAGCCGGACGAGGGGCCGGCACAGATACGCAGTATTTT.

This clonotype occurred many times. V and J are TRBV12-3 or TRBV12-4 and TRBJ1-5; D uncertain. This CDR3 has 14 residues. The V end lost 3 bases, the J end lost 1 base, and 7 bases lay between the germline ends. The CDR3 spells CASSFIGSNQPQHF. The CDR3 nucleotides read TGTGCCAGCAGTTTTATAGGGAGCAATCAGCCCCAGCATTTT.

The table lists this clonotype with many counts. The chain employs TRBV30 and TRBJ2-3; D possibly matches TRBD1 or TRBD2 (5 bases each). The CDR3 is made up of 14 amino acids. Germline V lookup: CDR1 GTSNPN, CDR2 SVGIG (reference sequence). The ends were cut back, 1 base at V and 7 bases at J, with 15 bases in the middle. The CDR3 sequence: CAWSGIGDRNTQYF. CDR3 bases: TGTGCCTGGAGTGGAATAGGGGACCGCAATACGCAGTATTTT.

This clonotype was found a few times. The CDR3 loop reads CASSPWGERRTGTGNTIYF. As DNA, the CDR3 is TGCGCCAGCAGCCCTTGGGGGGAAAGAAGGACGGGAACTGGAAACACCATATATTTT. The chain recombines TRBV5-1 with TRBJ1-3, with D maybe TRBD1 (5 bases). Trimming took off 4 bases at V and 2 bases at J, with 25 bases between the two ends. Germline-derived CDR1 and CDR2 are SGHRS and YFSETQ. This CDR3 contains 19 residues.

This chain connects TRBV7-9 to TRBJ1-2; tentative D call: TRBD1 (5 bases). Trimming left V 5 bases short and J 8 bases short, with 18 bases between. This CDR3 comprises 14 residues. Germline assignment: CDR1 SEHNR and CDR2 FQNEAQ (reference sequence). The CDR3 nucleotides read TGTGCCAGCAGCATTGGGACCGAAACCCAGGGCTACACCTTC. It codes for CASSIGTETQGYTF.

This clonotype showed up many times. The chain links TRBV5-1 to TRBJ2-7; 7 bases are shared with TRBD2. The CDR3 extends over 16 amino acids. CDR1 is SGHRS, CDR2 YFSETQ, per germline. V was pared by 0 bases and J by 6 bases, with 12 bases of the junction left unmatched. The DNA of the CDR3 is TGCGCCAGCAGCTTGGGCTGGGAGGGGCTTGGAAGCGAGCAGTACTTC. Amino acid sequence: CASSLGWEGLGSEQYF.